The 28 T cell receptor beta chains reported below all come from one sample, sequenced in a study of T cell responses to AZD1222 COVID-19 vaccine. Clones were read by immunoSEQ multiplex PCR, and TCRdb kept only the in-frame ones, dropping some. Among about 140,000 clones listed, 90% to 95% were seen once. The sample in question was peripheral blood, obtained on day 0 of AZD1222 vaccination. The receptors come from an adult in good health.

This clone was seen only once. The V call is TRBV5-4, the J call TRBJ2-1; tentative D call: TRBD2 (6 bases). Germline V CDR1 and CDR2: SGHNT, YYREEE (reference sequence). V was cut by 3 bases and J by 0 bases, with 7 bases left in between. CDR3 length: 14 amino acids. The CDR3 sequence is CASSSGSSYNEQFF. DNA for the CDR3: TGTGCCAGCAGCTCCGGGAGCTCCTACAATGAGCAGTTCTTC.

J is TRBJ2-3 and V is TRBV5-1; 9 positions match TRBD1. Germline V gives CDR1 SGHRS, CDR2 YFSETQ. The CDR3 contains 15 residues. The V segment lost 1 base and the J segment 2 bases; nucleotides outside the gene matches: 2. Here the CDR3 reads CASSLTGGDTDTQYF. The CDR3 DNA follows: TGCGCCAGCAGCTTGACAGGGGGCGACACAGATACGCAGTATTTT.

This chain links TRBV5-8 with TRBJ1-1; D unresolved. The length of the CDR3 is 14 residues. Between the trimmed V and J ends, which lost 3 bases and 5 bases, there was a span of 14 bases. Germline V CDR1 and CDR2: SGHTS, YDEGEE. The CDR3 sequence: CASSSTRGLTEAFF. In DNA form, the CDR3 reads TGTGCCAGCAGCTCAACGCGCGGGTTGACTGAAGCTTTCTTT.

The chain links TRBV19 to TRBJ1-1; 7 nucleotides agree with TRBD1. Germline loops: CDR1 LNHDA, CDR2 SQIVND (reference sequence). This CDR3 is built from 16 residues. The junction had 18 bases not matched to a gene; V was cut back by 10 bases and J by 4 bases. The CDR3 region has the DNA TGTGCCACCTCTAAAGACGGGACAGCCAGAGGCACTGAAGCTTTCTTT. Amino acid sequence: CATSKDGTARGTEAFF.

J is TRBJ1-5 and V is TRBV2, with D perhaps TRBD1 (5 bases). The V end was cut by 8 bases, the J end by 6 bases, with 17 bases between. This CDR3 has 14 residues. Germline V gene sequence: CDR1 SNHLY, CDR2 FYNNEI. CDR3 nucleotides: TGTGCCAGCCCCCCCCTGAGGGACGGTCAGCCCCAGCATTTT. Its protein product is CASPPLRDGQPQHF.

The chain employs TRBV5-1 and TRBJ1-1; D is uncertain. V lost 6 bases, J lost 2 bases, and 5 bases lay in between. The CDR3 extends over 11 amino acids. From germline, CDR1 is SGHRS and CDR2 YFSETQ. The CDR3 coding sequence is TGCGCCAGCATCAAAAACACTGAAGCTTTCTTT. This translates into CASIKNTEAFF.

In DNA form, the CDR3 reads TGCAGTGCTAGTCCGGACTACAGGGAGTTGAACACTGAAGCTTTCTTT. Its protein product is CSASPDYRELNTEAFF. This sequence joins TRBV20-1 and TRBJ1-1, with D perhaps TRBD1 (6 bases). Germline V gives CDR1 DFQATT, CDR2 SNEGSKA (reference sequence). Trimming removed 3 bases from V and 0 bases from J, with 17 bases in between. The CDR3 consists of 16 residues.

This sequence joins TRBV27 and TRBJ2-2, with 14 bases aligning to TRBD2. J gave up 5 bases and V 10 bases, and 6 bases lay outside the gene matches. CDR1 is MNHEY, CDR2 SMNVEV, per germline (reference sequence). This CDR3 has 15 residues. DNA for the CDR3: TGTGCCACCCGACTAGCGGGAGGGCCGACCGGGGAGCTGTTTTTT. It yields the protein CATRLAGGPTGELFF.

The chain joins TRBV4-1 to TRBJ1-1; D is undetermined. V dropped 0 bases and J dropped 6 bases, with 14 bases sitting between them. In germline, CDR1 is MGHRA, CDR2 YSYEKL. The CDR3 covers 15 residues. The CDR3 region is CASSQDQEWRAEAFF. The CDR3 nucleotides read TGCGCCAGCAGCCAAGATCAGGAGTGGAGGGCTGAAGCTTTCTTT.

The V and J genes are TRBV11-2 and TRBJ2-7, with 7 bases that match TRBD2. The CDR3 totals 13 residues. Germline V gene data show CDR1 as SGHAT and CDR2 as FQNNGV. The junction had 4 bases not matched to a gene; V was cut back by 1 base and J by 7 bases. CDR3 residues: CASSLVQGGEQYF. For the CDR3, the DNA is TGTGCCAGCAGCTTAGTTCAGGGAGGGGAGCAGTACTTC.

In its sample, this clone was seen a few times. This chain connects TRBV7-9 to TRBJ1-4; no clear D. The V gene's germline CDR1 is SEHNR and CDR2 FQNEAQ (reference sequence). Deletions cut 5 bases from V and 4 bases from J, with 11 bases between. The CDR3 loop spans 14 amino acids. CDR3 loop: CASSASVGNEKLFF. CDR3 in DNA: TGTGCCAGCAGCGCCAGCGTTGGTAATGAAAAACTGTTTTTT.

The rearrangement joins TRBV7-9 to TRBJ1-4; the D gene is possibly TRBD1 (6 bases). The CDR3 has 14 amino acids. The V gene lost 5 bases and the J gene lost 8 bases, with 15 bases spanning the gap. Germline lookup yields CDR1 SEHNR and CDR2 FQNEAQ (reference sequence). CDR3 bases: TGTGCCAGCAGCCGGGGGCGCGACGGGGAAAAACTGTTTTTT. This gives the protein CASSRGRDGEKLFF.

The V and J genes are TRBV10-3 and TRBJ1-3, with 8 nucleotides matching TRBD1. V was clipped by 6 bases and J by 0 bases; unmatched bases: 7. Germline loops: CDR1 ENHRY, CDR2 SYGVKD. CDR3 length: 16 residues. CDR3 residues: CAIRGTGGTSGNTIYF. The CDR3 DNA reads TGTGCCATCAGGGGGACAGGAGGAACCTCTGGAAACACCATATATTTT.

The V call is TRBV2, the J call TRBJ1-2; D is unresolved. This CDR3 region has 13 residues. CDR1 SNHLY and CDR2 FYNNEI come from the germline V gene. V was clipped by 4 bases and J by 8 bases, with 14 bases between them. CDR3 in amino acids: CASSAKALLGYTF. The CDR3 DNA is TGTGCCAGCAGTGCAAAGGCCCTATTAGGCTACACCTTC.

This clone was seen once. The rearrangement links TRBV29-1 to TRBJ2-5, with 10 bases identical to TRBD1. Germline loops: CDR1 SQVTM, CDR2 ANQGSEA. The length of the CDR3 is 15 residues. V lost 5 bases to trimming and J lost 2 bases; unmatched junction nucleotides: 8. The CDR3 loop reads CSVRPGQGKQETQYF. The DNA of the CDR3 is TGCAGCGTTCGACCGGGACAGGGGAAGCAAGAGACCCAGTACTTC. Based on the CDR3 plus reference TRBV29-1 and TRBJ2-5, the full variable domain is SAVISQKPSRDICQRGTSLTIQCQVDSQVTMMFWYRQQPGQSLTLIATANQGSEATYESGFVIDKFPISRPNLTFSTLTVSNMSPEDSSIYLCSVRPGQGKQETQYFGPGTRLLVL.

The count of this clone is one. J is TRBJ1-3 and V is TRBV7-2, with a possible D match to TRBD1 (6 bases). The CDR3 has 14 amino acids. V shed 3 bases and J shed 0 bases, with 6 bases lying between them. CDR1 and CDR2 from the germline V gene are SGHTA and FQGNSA. In nucleotides, the CDR3 is TGTGCCAGCAGCTTGGACAGCTCTGGAAACACCATATATTTT. Its translation is CASSLDSSGNTIYF.

This clone showed up just once. The chain recombines TRBV7-9 with TRBJ1-2; D unresolved. Trimming left V 2 bases short and J 4 bases short, with 11 bases between. The CDR3 covers 14 residues. Germline V CDR1 and CDR2: SEHNR, FQNEAQ (reference sequence). CDR3 DNA sequence: TGTGCCAGCAGCTTATCTGGGCACCTCTATGGCTACACCTTC. It encodes CASSLSGHLYGYTF.

This chain uses TRBV28 with TRBJ1-2; 7 nucleotides match TRBD1. Germline loops: CDR1 MDHEN, CDR2 SYDVKM. Trimming cost V 2 bases and J 4 bases; bases outside gene matches: 7. The length of the CDR3 is 15 residues. As DNA, the CDR3 is TGTGCCAGCAGTTTAGGGACAGCTGCATTCTATGGCTACACCTTC. Its translation: CASSLGTAAFYGYTF.

This clone was seen a single time. The chain recombines TRBV18 with TRBJ2-1, with D perhaps TRBD1 (6 bases). V lost 4 bases and J 6 bases, leaving 13 bases between the germline ends. CDR1 is KGHSH, CDR2 LQKENI, per germline. The CDR3 is 14 amino acids. CDR3 residues: CASSRDRSVNEQFF. The CDR3 DNA follows: TGTGCCAGCTCACGTGACAGGTCCGTCAATGAGCAGTTCTTC.

The chain carries TRBV10-3 and TRBJ1-5; no clear D. The CDR3 length is 13 residues. Germline V CDR1 and CDR2: ENHRY, SYGVKD. V was cut by 10 bases and J by 3 bases, with 13 bases left in between. CDR3 region: CATNGIHNQPQHF. DNA for the CDR3: TGTGCCACCAACGGGATCCACAATCAGCCCCAGCATTTT.

This clone showed up just a few times. J is TRBJ1-4 and V is TRBV5-5; possible D gene TRBD1, 5 bases. CDR3 length: 14 amino acids. Per germline, CDR1 SGHKS and CDR2 YYEKEE (reference sequence). V lost 3 bases and J lost 4, with 10 bases in between. The DNA for the CDR3 is TGTGCCAGCAGCTACGACAGTTATAATGAAAAACTGTTTTTT. Its translation: CASSYDSYNEKLFF.

The V gene is TRBV7-2, the J gene TRBJ2-3; D gene uncertain. CDR1 is SGHTA and CDR2 is FQGNSA in the germline V gene. The CDR3 loop spans 13 amino acids. With 6 bases removed from V and 4 bases from J, the gap between germline ends came to 11 bases. The DNA of the CDR3 is TGTGCCAGCAGAAACCCTACCCCAGATACGCAGTATTTT. Its translation: CASRNPTPDTQYF.

For this clone: The same CDR3 arises from other DNA sequences in this sample as well. The gene calls are TRBV19 and TRBJ2-5, with a tentative D call TRBD1 (5 bases). CDR1 and CDR2 (germline): LNHDA, SQIVND (reference sequence). V was pared by 6 bases and J by 5 bases, with 13 bases between. There are 13 residues in the CDR3. The CDR3 reads CASRGPPAETQYF. In nucleotides, the CDR3 is TGTGCCAGTAGGGGGCCCCCCGCCGAGACCCAGTACTTC.

The chain uses TRBV19 and TRBJ2-1; D is perhaps TRBD1 (5 bases). V gave up 5 bases and J gave up 0 bases, with 11 bases separating them. CDR3 length equals 15 residues. The germline gives CDR1 LNHDA, CDR2 SQIVND (reference sequence). The CDR3 loop is CASSPTESSYNEQFF. Written as DNA, the CDR3 is TGTGCCAGTAGTCCGACAGAGAGCTCCTACAATGAGCAGTTCTTC.

V and J are TRBV27 and TRBJ1-2; D perhaps matches TRBD1 (5 bases). The CDR3 totals 14 residues. V was pared by 3 bases and J by 10 bases, with 18 bases between. Germline V gives CDR1 MNHEY, CDR2 SMNVEV (reference sequence). Here the CDR3 reads CASSFRDVGANYTF. The CDR3 DNA reads as TGTGCCAGCAGTTTCCGGGACGTCGGCGCCAACTACACCTTC.

The chain joins TRBV2 to TRBJ2-7; 9 positions match TRBD2. The CDR3 sequence is 15 residues long. Germline V gene data show CDR1 as SNHLY and CDR2 as FYNNEI. V was pared by 6 bases and J by 2 bases, with 8 bases of the junction left unmatched. CDR3 sequence: CASRPTSGRTYEQYF. CDR3 bases: TGTGCCAGCAGACCCACTAGCGGGCGGACCTACGAGCAGTACTTC.

The rearrangement joins TRBV4-3 to TRBJ2-3; no firm D call. The ends were cut back, 0 bases at V and 3 bases at J, with 7 bases in the middle. CDR1 is LGHNA and CDR2 is YSLEER in the germline V gene. The CDR3 length is 14 residues. The CDR3 sequence: CASSQEVGTDTQYF. The CDR3 DNA sequence: TGCGCCAGCAGCCAAGAAGTGGGAACAGATACGCAGTATTTT.

V usage is TRBV11-2 and J usage is TRBJ2-7; 8 bases are a match to TRBD1. Trimming took 1 base from V and 5 from J; bases not matched to a gene: 7. Germline V gene data show CDR1 as SGHAT and CDR2 as FQNNGV. The CDR3 is 15 amino acids. The CDR3 protein is CASSLGSGGFNEQYF. The CDR3 region has the DNA TGTGCCAGCAGCTTAGGTTCAGGGGGCTTTAACGAGCAGTACTTC. Drawing the rest from reference TRBV11-2 and TRBJ2-7, the complete variable domain is EAGVAQSPRYKIIEKRQSVAFWCNPISGHATLYWYQQILGQGPKLLIQFQNNGVVDDSQLPKDRFSAERLKGVDSTLKIQPAKLEDSAVYLCASSLGSGGFNEQYFGPGTRLTVT.